The next 24 T cell receptor beta chains were all read from a single sample in a study of Ad26.COV2.S vaccination and SARS-CoV-2 variants. The table came from immunoSEQ multiplex PCR; TCRdb's copy has only in-frame clones and leaves some out. Of 430,000 or so clones in the sample, approximately 92% were seen once. Treatment in this sample: 15 to 20 received Ad26.COV2.S at low or high dose, single or two shots; a few received placebo; per-sample allocation not given. Samples came from day 63 after the first vaccine or placebo injection. Sample: peripheral blood, taken in a trial of Ad26.COV2.S vaccine versus placebo. The receptors were sampled from a person aged 18-60 years who received the Ad26.COV2.S COVID-19 vaccine or a placebo.

As DNA, the CDR3 is TGCGCCAGCAGCAGGGACTACGAGCAGTACTTC. The encoded protein is CASSRDYEQYF. This chain connects TRBV5-1 to TRBJ2-7, with D unclear. The CDR3 runs 11 residues. The germline CDR1 and CDR2 sequences are SGHRS and YFSETQ. V was clipped by 4 bases and J by 3 bases, with 5 bases between them.

The V and J genes are TRBV4-1 and TRBJ2-7; 7 nucleotides agree with TRBD1. CDR3 length equals 14 residues. J gave up 7 bases and V 0 bases, and 6 bases lay outside the gene matches. Germline-derived CDR1 and CDR2 are MGHRA and YSYEKL. CDR3 protein: CASSQDEGAAEQYF. The DNA for the CDR3 is TGCGCCAGCAGCCAAGATGAGGGGGCCGCGGAGCAGTACTTC.

The CDR3 region is CASSTGTGHTQQFF. CDR3 DNA: TGTGCCAGCAGCACCGGGACAGGTCATACCCAGCAGTTCTTC. This chain connects TRBV7-9 to TRBJ2-1; 8 nucleotides align to TRBD1. This CDR3 comprises 14 residues. In germline, CDR1 is SEHNR, CDR2 FQNEAQ (reference sequence). Trimming took 5 bases from V and 11 from J; bases not matched to a gene: 11.

J is TRBJ1-1 and V is TRBV7-8; tentatively, D is TRBD1 (5 bases). Germline V gene sequence: CDR1 SGHVS, CDR2 FQNEAQ. Trimming took 3 bases from V and 8 from J, leaving 10 bases between them. The CDR3 runs 12 residues. CDR3 region: CASSLIRQEAFF. In nucleotides, the CDR3 is TGTGCCAGCAGCTTGATAAGACAGGAAGCTTTCTTT.

The V call is TRBV5-1, the J call TRBJ1-3; D is unresolved. There are 13 residues in the CDR3. Trimming took off 0 bases at V and 0 bases at J, with 1 base between the two ends. Germline V gene sequence: CDR1 SGHRS, CDR2 YFSETQ. CDR3 sequence (DNA): TGCGCCAGCAGCTTGGCCTCTGGAAACACCATATATTTT. Protein sequence: CASSLASGNTIYF.

The rearrangement uses TRBV9 and TRBJ1-1; perhaps TRBD1 as D (6 bases). Germline loops: CDR1 SGDLS, CDR2 YYNGEE. Trimming stripped 3 bases from V and 8 bases from J, with 20 bases between. CDR3 length: 15 amino acids. The CDR3 DNA reads TGTGCCAGCAGCGGCCAAAACAGGGCCATGGGAGAAGCTTTCTTT. Encoded protein: CASSGQNRAMGEAFF.

The chain couples TRBV28 to TRBJ1-5; possible D gene TRBD1, 6 bases. Germline CDR1 and CDR2: MDHEN and SYDVKM. The CDR3 spans 15 residues. V lost 0 bases and J lost 4, with 10 bases in between. The CDR3 sequence: CASSLWDSTNQPQHF. CDR3 bases: TGTGCCAGCAGTTTATGGGACAGTACGAATCAGCCCCAGCATTTT.

The chain recombines TRBV6-2 or TRBV6-3 with TRBJ1-2; a weak D match, TRBD1 (6 bases). CDR1 is MNHEY, CDR2 SVGEGT, per germline. This CDR3 is 16 amino acids long. V lost 6 bases, J lost 0 bases, and 17 bases lay in between. The CDR3 coding sequence is TGTGCCAGCAGCCCCAGGGGTGAGAGAGCTAACTATGGCTACACCTTC. This translates into CASSPRGERANYGYTF.

The rearrangement joins TRBV27 to TRBJ1-4; D might be TRBD1 (6 bases). From germline, CDR1 is MNHEY and CDR2 SMNVEV (reference sequence). The CDR3 has 13 amino acids. The V gene lost 2 bases and the J gene lost 5 bases, with 6 bases spanning the gap. CDR3 DNA sequence: TGTGCCAGCAGTTTACAGGGGAATGAAAAACTGTTTTTT. Translating gives CASSLQGNEKLFF.

The rearrangement uses TRBV18 and TRBJ2-1; weak D call: TRBD1 (5 bases). Trimming took off 4 bases at V and 8 bases at J, with 9 bases between the two ends. This CDR3 contains 12 residues. Germline CDR1 is KGHSH and CDR2 is LQKENI. DNA of the CDR3: TGTGCCAGCTCACAGGGGTTGGATGAGCAGTTCTTC. It translates to CASSQGLDEQFF.

The chain joins TRBV6-5 to TRBJ1-2; 7 bases are shared with TRBD1. CDR1 is MNHEY and CDR2 is SVGAGI in the germline V gene. The CDR3 consists of 13 residues. The V gene end was trimmed by 6 bases and the J gene end by 4 bases; junction bases not matched to a gene: 5. The DNA for the CDR3 is TGTGCCAGCAGCCGACAGGGTTTCTATGGCTACACCTTC. This translates into CASSRQGFYGYTF.

The chain combines TRBV4-2 with TRBJ1-5; D is ambiguous. Trimming stripped 0 bases from V and 4 bases from J, with 1 base between. Germline-derived CDR1 and CDR2 are LGHNA and YNFKEQ. The CDR3 covers 12 residues. In DNA form, the CDR3 reads TGTGCCAGCAGCCAAGATAATCAGCCCCAGCATTTT. This sequence encodes CASSQDNQPQHF.

V usage is TRBV7-6 and J usage is TRBJ2-7; either TRBD1 or TRBD2 may fit D (5 bases each). Germline values: CDR1 SGHVS, CDR2 FNYEAQ. CDR3 length: 12 residues. V was shortened by 4 bases and J by 5 bases, with 9 bases between the two germline ends. As DNA, the CDR3 is TGTGCCAGCAGCTCGGGACGGGACGAGCAGTACTTC. It encodes CASSSGRDEQYF.

The CDR3 loop reads CASSLGGRLNEQFF. In nucleotides, the CDR3 is TGTGCCAGCAGCCTCGGCGGGCGGCTGAATGAGCAGTTCTTC. The chain couples TRBV27 to TRBJ2-1, with a possible D match to TRBD2 (5 bases). V shed 6 bases and J shed 7 bases, with 16 bases lying between them. The CDR3 loop spans 14 amino acids. In germline, CDR1 is MNHEY, CDR2 SMNVEV (reference sequence).

V is TRBV5-1 and J is TRBJ2-3; tentatively, D is TRBD2 (5 bases). Germline CDR1 reads SGHRS; CDR2 reads YFSETQ. This CDR3 spans 15 amino acids. Trimming pared 7 bases from V and 2 bases from J, leaving 17 bases between. The CDR3: CASCPFGDYTDTQYF. Here the CDR3 DNA reads TGCGCCAGCTGCCCCTTCGGCGACTACACAGATACGCAGTATTTT. Complete variable domain (other parts from reference TRBV5-1 and TRBJ2-3): KAGVTQTPRYLIKTRGQQVTLSCSPISGHRSVSWYQQTPGQGLQFLFEYFSETQRNKGNFPGRFSGRQFSNSRSEMNVSTLELGDSALYLCASCPFGDYTDTQYFGPGTRLTVL.

The chain employs TRBV7-8 and TRBJ2-7; D is tentatively TRBD1 or TRBD2 (5 bases each). Germline-derived CDR1 and CDR2 are SGHVS and FQNEAQ. This CDR3 has 19 residues. V dropped 5 bases and J dropped 0 bases, with 26 bases sitting between them. The CDR3 reads CASSRPRDGREAASYEQYF. The CDR3, as DNA: TGTGCCAGCAGCCGGCCCCGGGACGGTCGAGAGGCGGCCTCCTACGAGCAGTACTTC.

This clone was counted a single time. The chain uses TRBV11-2 and TRBJ2-5; D remains unclear. Germline CDR1 SGHAT, CDR2 FQNNGV. V lost 5 bases and J lost 4, with 8 bases in between. This CDR3 region has 12 residues. The CDR3 loop is CASSPSGETQYF. Written as DNA, the CDR3 is TGTGCCAGCAGCCCCTCGGGAGAGACCCAGTACTTC.

V is TRBV6-6 and J is TRBJ1-5, with D uncertain. CDR1 and CDR2 (germline): MNHNY, SVGAGI (reference sequence). Trimming took 7 bases from V and 12 from J, leaving 19 bases between them. CDR3 length: 13 residues. This CDR3 is CASTYTPRGSQHF. The CDR3 coding sequence is TGTGCCAGCACCTACACCCCACGAGGGAGCCAGCATTTT.

The chain combines TRBV6-5 with TRBJ1-1, with 8 bases identical to TRBD1. Trimming took 5 bases from V and 0 from J; bases not matched to a gene: 2. Looked up from germline, CDR1 is MNHEY and CDR2 is SVGAGI. The CDR3 consists of 14 residues. The CDR3 here is CASSRQGLNTEAFF. In nucleotides, the CDR3 is TGTGCCAGCAGTCGACAGGGGTTGAACACTGAAGCTTTCTTT.

This chain connects TRBV18 to TRBJ1-2, with TRBD1 matching over 7 bases. The CDR3 is 18 amino acids. CDR1 is KGHSH and CDR2 is LQKENI in the germline V gene. Trimming took 2 bases from V and 0 from J; bases not matched to a gene: 12. The CDR3: CASSPNSLGDSTNYGYTF. The CDR3, as DNA: TGTGCCAGCTCACCAAATAGTCTCGGGGACAGCACTAACTATGGCTACACCTTC.

This chain joins TRBV5-1 and TRBJ1-1; D is uncertain. This CDR3 is 14 amino acids long. The germline V gene has CDR1 SGHRS and CDR2 YFSETQ. V lost 4 bases to trimming and J lost 10 bases, with 20 bases between them. CDR3 loop: CASSVELSGIGAFF. The DNA of the CDR3 is TGCGCCAGCAGCGTCGAATTGTCAGGAATTGGAGCTTTCTTT. The full variable domain, completed using reference TRBV5-1 and TRBJ1-1, is KAGVTQTPRYLIKTRGQQVTLSCSPISGHRSVSWYQQTPGQGLQFLFEYFSETQRNKGNFPGRFSGRQFSNSRSEMNVSTLELGDSALYLCASSVELSGIGAFFGQGTRLTVV.

V is TRBV10-1 and J is TRBJ2-1; 8 bases agree with TRBD2. Germline values: CDR1 WNHNN, CDR2 SYGVQD (reference sequence). Trimming removed 5 bases from V and 8 bases from J; junction bases left unmatched: 11. The CDR3 spans 15 residues. CDR3 DNA sequence: TGCGCCAGCAGTCCGACCGGGACTAGACGGGATGAGCAGTTCTTC. It specifies CASSPTGTRRDEQFF.

The chain links TRBV4-1 to TRBJ2-1, with D perhaps TRBD2 (7 bases). The V gene lost 1 base and the J gene lost 6 bases, with 13 bases spanning the gap. The CDR3 length is 15 residues. Looked up from germline, CDR1 is MGHRA and CDR2 is YSYEKL. For the CDR3, the DNA is TGCGCCAGCAGCCAAGTAGGGGGGGCGGTCAATGAGCAGTTCTTC. As protein: CASSQVGGAVNEQFF.

The V call is TRBV6-5, the J call TRBJ2-1; 7 bases are a match to TRBD1. Looked up from germline, CDR1 is MNHEY and CDR2 is SVGAGI. V was clipped by 6 bases and J by 2 bases; unmatched bases: 4. The CDR3 is 14 residues long. CDR3 sequence reads: CASRSDRTYNEQFF. The CDR3 coding sequence is TGTGCCAGCAGGTCGGACAGGACCTACAATGAGCAGTTCTTC.